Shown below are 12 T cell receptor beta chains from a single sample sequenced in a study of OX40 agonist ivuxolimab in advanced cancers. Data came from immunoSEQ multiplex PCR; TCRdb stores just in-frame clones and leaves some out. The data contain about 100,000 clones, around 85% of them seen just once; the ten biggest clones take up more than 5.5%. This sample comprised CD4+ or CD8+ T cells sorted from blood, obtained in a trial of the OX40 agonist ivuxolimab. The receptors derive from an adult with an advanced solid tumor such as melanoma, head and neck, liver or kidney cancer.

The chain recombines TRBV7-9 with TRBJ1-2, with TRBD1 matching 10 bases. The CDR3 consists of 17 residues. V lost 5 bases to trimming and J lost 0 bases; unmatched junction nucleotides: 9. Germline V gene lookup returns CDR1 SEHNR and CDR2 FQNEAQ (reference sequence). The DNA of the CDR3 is TGTGCCAGCAGCCTAAAGGACAGGGGGAGTACTAACTATGGCTACACCTTC. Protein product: CASSLKDRGSTNYGYTF.

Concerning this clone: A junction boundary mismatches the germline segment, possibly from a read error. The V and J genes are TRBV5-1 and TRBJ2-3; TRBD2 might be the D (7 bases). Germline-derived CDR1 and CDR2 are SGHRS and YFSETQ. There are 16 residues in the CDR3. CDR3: CASSLASGGATDAQYF. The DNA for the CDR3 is TGCGCCAGCAGCTTGGCCTCTGGGGGGGCGACAGATGCGCAGTATTTT.

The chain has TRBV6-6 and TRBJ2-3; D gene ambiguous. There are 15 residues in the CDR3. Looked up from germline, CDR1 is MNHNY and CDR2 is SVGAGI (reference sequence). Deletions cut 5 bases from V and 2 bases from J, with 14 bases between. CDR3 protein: CASSDRATVTDTQYF. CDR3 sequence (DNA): TGTGCCAGCAGTGATAGGGCCACAGTCACAGATACGCAGTATTTT.

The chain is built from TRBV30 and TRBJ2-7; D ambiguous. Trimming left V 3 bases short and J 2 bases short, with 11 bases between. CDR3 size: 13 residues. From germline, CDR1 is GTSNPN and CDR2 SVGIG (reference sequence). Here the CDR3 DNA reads TGTGCCTGGAGATCGACCATGACCTACGAGCAGTACTTC. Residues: CAWRSTMTYEQYF.

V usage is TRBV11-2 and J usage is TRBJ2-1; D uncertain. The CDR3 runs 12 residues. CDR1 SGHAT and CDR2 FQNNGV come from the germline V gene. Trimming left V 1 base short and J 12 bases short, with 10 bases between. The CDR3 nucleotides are TGTGCCAGCAGCTTAGCGGCCCGCGGGCAGTTCTTC. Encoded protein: CASSLAARGQFF.

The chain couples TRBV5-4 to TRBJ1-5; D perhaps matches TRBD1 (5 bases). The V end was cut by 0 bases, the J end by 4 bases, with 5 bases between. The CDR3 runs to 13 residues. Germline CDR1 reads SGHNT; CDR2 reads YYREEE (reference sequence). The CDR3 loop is CASSLGQNQPQHF. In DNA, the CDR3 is TGTGCCAGCAGCTTGGGACAGAATCAGCCCCAGCATTTT. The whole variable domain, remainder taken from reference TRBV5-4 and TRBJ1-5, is ETGVTQSPTHLIKTRGQQVTLRCSSQSGHNTVSWYQQALGQGPQFIFQYYREEENGRGNFPPRFSGLQFPNYSSELNVNALELDDSALYLCASSLGQNQPQHFGDGTRLSIL.

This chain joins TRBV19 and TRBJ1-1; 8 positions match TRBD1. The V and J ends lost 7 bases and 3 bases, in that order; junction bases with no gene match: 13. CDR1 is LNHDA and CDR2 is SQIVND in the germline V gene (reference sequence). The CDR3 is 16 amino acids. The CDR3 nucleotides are TGTGCCAGTACTCGACAGGGGTTGGCCGATTACACTGAAGCTTTCTTT. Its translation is CASTRQGLADYTEAFF. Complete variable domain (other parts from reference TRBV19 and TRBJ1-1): DGGITQSPKYLFRKEGQNVTLSCEQNLNHDAMYWYRQDPGQGLRLIYYSQIVNDFQKGDIAEGYSVSREKKESFPLTVTSAQKNPTAFYLCASTRQGLADYTEAFFGQGTRLTVV.

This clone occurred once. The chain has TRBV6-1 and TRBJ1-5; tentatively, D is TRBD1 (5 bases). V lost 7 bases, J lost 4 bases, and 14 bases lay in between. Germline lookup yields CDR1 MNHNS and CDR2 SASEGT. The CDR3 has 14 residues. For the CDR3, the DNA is TGTGCCAGCACCGACGGGACGGTTAATCAGCCCCAGCATTTT. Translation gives CASTDGTVNQPQHF.

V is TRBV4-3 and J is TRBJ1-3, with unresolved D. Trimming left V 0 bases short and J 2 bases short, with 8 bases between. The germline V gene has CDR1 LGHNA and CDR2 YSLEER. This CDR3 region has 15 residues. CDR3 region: CASSQDMAAGNTIYF. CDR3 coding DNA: TGCGCCAGCAGCCAAGATATGGCCGCTGGAAACACCATATATTTT.

CDR3 DNA: TGTGCCAGCTCATCAAGTTATCGGGGGAAGAACACTGAAGCTTTCTTT. It translates to CASSSSYRGKNTEAFF. This sequence joins TRBV18 and TRBJ1-1, with D maybe TRBD1 (5 bases). Trimming pared 5 bases from V and 1 base from J, leaving 17 bases between. The CDR3 is 16 residues long. In germline, CDR1 is KGHSH, CDR2 LQKENI.

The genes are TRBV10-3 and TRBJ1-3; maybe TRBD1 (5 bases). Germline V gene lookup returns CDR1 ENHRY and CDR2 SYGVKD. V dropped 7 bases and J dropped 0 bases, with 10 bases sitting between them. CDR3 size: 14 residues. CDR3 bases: TGTGCCATCACCTCAGGGACCTCTGGAAACACCATATATTTT. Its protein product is CAITSGTSGNTIYF.

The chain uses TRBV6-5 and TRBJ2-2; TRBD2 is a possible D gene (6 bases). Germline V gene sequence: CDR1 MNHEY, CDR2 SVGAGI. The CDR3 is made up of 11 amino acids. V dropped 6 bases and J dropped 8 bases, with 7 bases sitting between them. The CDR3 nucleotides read TGTGCCAGCAGGGGGGGAGGGGAGCTGTTTTTT. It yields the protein CASRGGGELFF.